This TCR beta chain was identified in a study of CD8 T cells in Susac syndrome. Random hexamers primed reverse transcription of about 0.45 to 1 ug RNA. TCRdb re-called the immunoSEQ multiplex PCR reads through MiXCR, storing one row per CDR3 protein. The sample shows over 200,000 distinct CDR3 sequences, more than 85% of them seen only once. V was shortened by 4 bases and J by 3 bases, with 16 bases between the two germline ends. The CDR3 totals 15 residues. CDR1 is MNHNS, CDR2 SASEGT, per germline. This clonotype originated in a human donor with multiple sclerosis. V is TRBV6-1 and J is TRBJ2-7; possibly TRBD1 for D (6 bases). Sequenced: CD4+ T cells from PBMCs. The CDR3 region is CASSGQVYQVYEQYF. As DNA, the CDR3 is TGTGCCAGCAGTGGACAGGTTTATCAGGTCTACGAGCAGTACTTC.